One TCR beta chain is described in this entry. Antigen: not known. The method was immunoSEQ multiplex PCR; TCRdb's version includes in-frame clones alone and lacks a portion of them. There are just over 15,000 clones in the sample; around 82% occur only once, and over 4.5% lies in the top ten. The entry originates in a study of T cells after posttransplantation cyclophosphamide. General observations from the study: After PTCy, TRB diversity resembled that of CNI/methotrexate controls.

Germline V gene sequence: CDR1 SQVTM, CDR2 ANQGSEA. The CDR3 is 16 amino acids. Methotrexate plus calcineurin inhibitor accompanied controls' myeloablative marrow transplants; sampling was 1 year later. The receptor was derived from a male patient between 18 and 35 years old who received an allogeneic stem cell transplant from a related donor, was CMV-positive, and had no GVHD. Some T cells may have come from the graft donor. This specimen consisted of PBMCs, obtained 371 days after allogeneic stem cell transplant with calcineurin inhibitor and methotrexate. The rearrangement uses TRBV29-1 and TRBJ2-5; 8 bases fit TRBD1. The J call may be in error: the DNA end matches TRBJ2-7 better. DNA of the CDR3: TGCAGCGCCCTTACCTTTACCGGGACAGGACTCTACGAGCAGTACTTC. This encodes CSALTFTGTGLYEQYF.